These 2 T cell receptor beta chains were all obtained from the same sample, sequenced in a study of vaccination effects on CD4 cells after COVID-19 (dated by TCRdb to 2021 to 2024). In the ViraFEST assay, PBMC were stimulated with viral peptide pools, and TCR sequencing was then used to find antigen-specific CD4+ T cell clonotypes based on their expansion. After less than 13 days of culture, CD4+ T cells were isolated with the EasySep CD4+ T cell isolation kit. Convalescent patients had PCR-confirmed SARS-CoV-2 infection between March and December 2020, before Alpha, Beta and Delta variants emerged in the United States. Their antigen targets remain unknown. The library was obtained by the immunoSEQ multiplex PCR assay. TCRdb stores this immuneACCESS table with in-frame sequences only. Part of the clones is absent; in the studies checked, under half of the shortfall reflects unresolved V genes, and no reason is known for the rest. The sample table records about 70,000 clones; roughly 73% of these occur just once. The top ten constitute less than 6.5% of the sample.

The sequencing used CD4+ T cells from PBMCs cultured with HIV peptides, collected before COVID-19 vaccination. The cell subset or site label, as the study defines it: HIV-1 Nef peptide pool negative control/reference culture. The origin of the receptors is a human donor who had a prior SARS-CoV-2 infection.

The chain combines TRBV5-1 with TRBJ2-5; D unresolved. The V end lost 7 bases, the J end lost 0 bases, and 4 bases lay between the germline ends. Germline CDR1 is SGHRS and CDR2 is YFSETQ. CDR3 length: 11 residues. Here the CDR3 reads CASGNQETQYF. In nucleotides, the CDR3 is TGCGCCAGCGGGAACCAAGAGACCCAGTACTTC.

This rearrangement joins TRBV9 to TRBJ1-6, with 7 positions matching TRBD1. J was trimmed by 7 bases and V by 4 bases; bases with no gene match: 8. The CDR3 spans 15 residues. Germline V lookup: CDR1 SGDLS, CDR2 YYNGEE. CDR3: CASSPRQGPNSPLHF. The CDR3 DNA follows: TGTGCCAGCAGCCCCAGACAGGGCCCAAATTCACCCCTCCACTTT.